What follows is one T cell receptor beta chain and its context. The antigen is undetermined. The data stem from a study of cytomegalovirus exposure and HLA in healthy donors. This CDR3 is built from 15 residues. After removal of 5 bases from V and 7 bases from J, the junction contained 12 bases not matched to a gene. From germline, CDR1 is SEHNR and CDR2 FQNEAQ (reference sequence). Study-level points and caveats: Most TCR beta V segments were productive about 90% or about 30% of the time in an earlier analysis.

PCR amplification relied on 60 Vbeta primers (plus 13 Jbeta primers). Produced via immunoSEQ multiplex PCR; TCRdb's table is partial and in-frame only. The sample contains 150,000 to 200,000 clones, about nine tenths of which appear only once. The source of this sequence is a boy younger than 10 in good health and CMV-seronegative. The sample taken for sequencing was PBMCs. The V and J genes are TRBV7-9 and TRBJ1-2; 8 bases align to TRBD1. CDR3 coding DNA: TGTGCCAGCAGCCTCAACGGACAGGGCGGCGGTGGCTACACCTTC. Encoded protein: CASSLNGQGGGGYTF. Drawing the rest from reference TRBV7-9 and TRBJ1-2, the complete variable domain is DTGVSQNPRHKITKRGQNVTFRCDPISEHNRLYWYRQTLGQGPEFLTYFQNEAQLEKSRLLSDRFSAERPKGSFSTLEIQRTEQGDSAMYLCASSLNGQGGGGYTFGSGTRLTVV.